The 16 T cell receptor beta chains below come from one sample, sequenced in a study of blood T cell repertoires in COVID-19. TCRdb keeps only in-frame clones here, not all; method: immunoSEQ multiplex PCR. The sample gives more than 20,000 clones, around four fifths of which show up once; approximately 15% is in the top ten. The sample was peripheral blood. Receptor source: a man aged 80 or over with active or convalescent COVID-19.

This clone was found a few times. This chain joins TRBV6-1 and TRBJ1-2; 7 positions agree with TRBD1. With V trimmed by 4 bases and J by 4 bases, 15 bases remained unmatched. Looked up from germline, CDR1 is MNHNS and CDR2 is SASEGT. The CDR3 length is 17 residues. The chain's CDR3 is CASSAQLRTGSIYGYTF. The CDR3 DNA reads as TGTGCCAGCAGTGCGCAACTCCGGACAGGATCTATCTATGGCTACACCTTC.

The chain combines TRBV29-1 with TRBJ2-6; a possible D gene is TRBD1 (5 bases). With 5 bases removed from V and 0 bases from J, the gap between germline ends came to 14 bases. This CDR3 spans 16 amino acids. Germline values: CDR1 SQVTM, CDR2 ANQGSEA. DNA for the CDR3: TGCAGCGTTCGTAGCAGGGAATTCTCTGGGGCCAACGTCCTGACTTTC. Translating gives CSVRSREFSGANVLTF.

The rearrangement joins TRBV5-1 to TRBJ2-1, with 10 positions matching TRBD1. The CDR3 loop spans 14 amino acids. V was pared by 4 bases and J by 5 bases, with 3 bases of the junction left unmatched. Germline V CDR1 and CDR2: SGHRS, YFSETQ. This CDR3 is CASSPGTGDNEQFF. The CDR3 DNA is TGCGCCAGCAGCCCCGGGACAGGGGACAATGAGCAGTTCTTC.

J is TRBJ1-1 and V is TRBV5-8; 7 bases are shared with TRBD1. The CDR3 is 16 amino acids. The trim removed 0 bases at V and 1 base at J, leaving 6 bases unmatched. The V gene's germline CDR1 is SGHTS and CDR2 YDEGEE. The CDR3 spells CASSLARGVWNTEAFF. CDR3 DNA: TGTGCCAGCAGCTTGGCCAGGGGGGTTTGGAACACTGAAGCTTTCTTT.

CDR3 protein: CAISESTRGGVGNEQFF. Written as DNA, the CDR3 is TGTGCCATCAGTGAGTCGACCAGGGGTGGGGTGGGGAATGAGCAGTTCTTC. V is TRBV10-3 and J is TRBJ2-1, with D perhaps matching TRBD1 (6 bases). CDR1 and CDR2 (germline): ENHRY, SYGVKD. V was shortened by 0 bases and J by 7 bases, with 19 bases between the two germline ends. This CDR3 contains 17 residues.

This chain uses TRBV7-7 with TRBJ2-3, with no clear D. CDR3 size: 15 residues. CDR1 and CDR2 from the germline V gene are SSHAT and FNYEAQ (reference sequence). V lost 3 bases and J 0 bases, leaving 10 bases between the germline ends. CDR3 in DNA: TGTGCCAGCAGCTTCAGCGCGGCTAGCACAGATACGCAGTATTTT. The encoded protein is CASSFSAASTDTQYF. The full variable domain, with the rest looked up from reference TRBV7-7 and TRBJ2-3, is GAGVSQSPRYKVTKRGQDVTLRCDPISSHATLYWYQQALGQGPEFLTYFNYEAQPDKSGLPSDRFSAERPEGSISTLTIQRTEQRDSAMYRCASSFSAASTDTQYFGPGTRLTVL.

This chain connects TRBV4-1 to TRBJ1-5, with unresolved D. V lost 3 bases, J lost 4 bases, and 16 bases lay in between. Germline assignment: CDR1 MGHRA and CDR2 YSYEKL. This CDR3 has 16 residues. The CDR3 DNA reads as TGCGCCAGCAGCCAGGCCCGGGGTCAGACAAATCAGCCCCAGCATTTT. Protein sequence: CASSQARGQTNQPQHF.

This clone was counted only a few times. V gene TRBV7-2 combines with J gene TRBJ1-4, with D unclear. The CDR3 covers 13 residues. Trimming pared 1 base from V and 7 bases from J, leaving 7 bases between. CDR1 and CDR2 (germline): SGHTA, FQGNSA. CDR3 coding DNA: TGTGCCAGCAGCTTAGAGCCAAGTGAAAAACTGTTTTTT. Protein product: CASSLEPSEKLFF.

The chain links TRBV20-1 to TRBJ2-7; the D is unclear. This CDR3 is 11 amino acids long. Trimming removed 5 bases at V and 5 bases at J, with 10 bases between. CDR1 and CDR2 (germline): DFQATT, SNEGSKA (reference sequence). CDR3 amino acids: CSAQAINEQYF. CDR3 nucleotide sequence: TGCAGTGCTCAAGCTATCAACGAGCAGTACTTC.

The V and J genes are TRBV19 and TRBJ1-1, with 8 bases matching TRBD1. V trimming: 6 bases; J trimming: 4 bases; junction bases outside the gene matches: 19. Germline CDR1 and CDR2: LNHDA and SQIVND (reference sequence). The CDR3 loop spans 18 amino acids. In nucleotides, the CDR3 is TGTGCCAGTAGCACGGACAGGGCGAGCTTGGGTGTGGGCACTGAAGCTTTCTTT. Its translation: CASSTDRASLGVGTEAFF. Together with reference TRBV19 and TRBJ1-1, the CDR3 gives the full variable domain: DGGITQSPKYLFRKEGQNVTLSCEQNLNHDAMYWYRQDPGQGLRLIYYSQIVNDFQKGDIAEGYSVSREKKESFPLTVTSAQKNPTAFYLCASSTDRASLGVGTEAFFGQGTRLTVV.

The chain links TRBV19 to TRBJ2-1; 8 nucleotides match TRBD1. The germline gives CDR1 LNHDA, CDR2 SQIVND (reference sequence). Unmatched junction bases numbered 9, after V lost 4 bases and J lost 7 bases. This CDR3 spans 15 amino acids. The CDR3 DNA sequence: TGTGCCAGTAGTACTCAGGGGGCTCTGTGGAATGAGCAGTTCTTC. Translation: CASSTQGALWNEQFF.

The chain uses TRBV12-3 or TRBV12-4 and TRBJ2-7; maybe TRBD2 (5 bases). V was trimmed by 6 bases and J by 6 bases, leaving 15 bases between them. The CDR3 is made up of 13 amino acids. Written as DNA, the CDR3 is TGTGCCAGCAGCCTTAGCGTCGGTGTCGAGCAGTACTTC. It translates to CASSLSVGVEQYF.

This clone was detected only a few times. The chain uses TRBV18 and TRBJ1-6; 8 bases fit TRBD1. The CDR3 loop spans 14 amino acids. With 6 bases clipped from V and 7 bases from J, the junction kept 5 bases outside the gene matches. CDR1 and CDR2 from the germline V gene are KGHSH and LQKENI. CDR3 coding DNA: TGTGCCAGCTCCCTCGACAGGGGCAATTCACCCCTCCACTTT. Its protein product is CASSLDRGNSPLHF.

J is TRBJ2-7 and V is TRBV5-4; 9 bases match TRBD2. Trimming cost V 3 bases and J 3 bases; bases outside gene matches: 4. CDR1 is SGHNT and CDR2 is YYREEE in the germline V gene (reference sequence). The CDR3 is made up of 14 amino acids. CDR3 DNA: TGTGCCAGCAGCTCCGGGACTAGCATCTACGAGCAGTACTTC. It translates to CASSSGTSIYEQYF.

The table lists this clone with a count of one. The rearrangement uses TRBV6-6 and TRBJ1-6, with 8 positions matching TRBD1. Germline V gives CDR1 MNHNY, CDR2 SVGAGI (reference sequence). The CDR3 consists of 15 residues. V dropped 6 bases and J dropped 10; count of bases not matched to a gene: 11. The CDR3 reads CASSDGQGGGSPLHF. DNA of the CDR3: TGTGCCAGCAGCGACGGACAGGGAGGGGGATCACCCCTCCACTTT.

The table lists this clone with a count of one. The J gene is TRBJ2-3, the V gene TRBV20-1, with TRBD2 matching over 7 bases. Per germline, CDR1 DFQATT and CDR2 SNEGSKA (reference sequence). The CDR3 extends over 13 amino acids. V lost 3 bases and J lost 7; bases outside the gene matches: 7. In DNA, the CDR3 is TGCAGTGCTAGTACGCGGGAGAGGAATACGCAGTATTTT. This sequence encodes CSASTRERNTQYF.